What follows are 17 T cell receptor beta chains derived from one specimen sequenced in a study of blood T cell repertoires in COVID-19. Sequenced by immunoSEQ multiplex PCR; TCRdb stores in-frame clones only, minus some. The top ten clones hold roughly 1.5% of a sample with about 93,000 clones, 90% of them seen once. Sequences were obtained from peripheral blood. The receptor source for this set is a human donor with active COVID-19. The donor label of this sample is uncertain.

The genes are TRBV3-1 (or the pseudogene TRBV3-2) and TRBJ1-6; D unclear. V lost 7 bases to trimming and J lost 5 bases, with 15 bases between them. The CDR3 loop spans 15 amino acids. Germline loops: CDR1 LGHDT, CDR2 YNNKEL (reference sequence). The DNA of the CDR3 is TGTGCCAGCAACGTGCGAGGTACCAATAATTCACCCCTCCACTTT. It translates to CASNVRGTNNSPLHF.

This clone was seen only once. The junction departs from the called germline gene at one end, perhaps through a read error. The chain is built from TRBV6-5 and TRBJ1-6, with D perhaps TRBD1 (6 bases). Per germline, CDR1 MNHEY and CDR2 SVGAGI. This CDR3 has 15 amino acids. The CDR3 sequence: CASSDSTGHNSPLHF. CDR3 nucleotides: TGTGCCAGCAGTGACTCGACAGGCCATAATTCACCCCTCCACTTT.

This chain uses TRBV10-3 with TRBJ1-2; TRBD1 might be the D (6 bases). Looked up from germline, CDR1 is ENHRY and CDR2 is SYGVKD. Between the trimmed V and J ends, which lost 6 bases and 8 bases, there was a span of 19 bases. This CDR3 contains 14 residues. This chain's CDR3 is CAISITQGSGGYTF. For the CDR3, the DNA is TGTGCCATCAGCATTACACAGGGATCGGGCGGCTACACCTTC.

The V and J genes are TRBV28 and TRBJ1-2; D remains ambiguous. The CDR3 runs to 12 residues. Germline loops: CDR1 MDHEN, CDR2 SYDVKM. Trimming shortened V by 2 bases and J by 7 bases, and 8 bases separated the two germline ends. Here the CDR3 DNA reads TGTGCCAGCAGTTTAGGGAGGGTTGGCTACACCTTC. This gives the protein CASSLGRVGYTF.

V gene TRBV9 combines with J gene TRBJ1-3; 7 nucleotides agree with TRBD1. Germline V gives CDR1 SGDLS, CDR2 YYNGEE. The trim removed 3 bases at V and 5 bases at J, leaving 8 bases unmatched. This CDR3 spans 15 amino acids. In nucleotides, the CDR3 is TGTGCCAGCAGCGCCGCCGGGACAGCTAGAAACACCATATATTTT. This gives the protein CASSAAGTARNTIYF.

In this sample, this clone turned up once. The rearrangement uses TRBV7-9 and TRBJ1-1; the D gene is possibly TRBD1 (5 bases). Germline loops: CDR1 SEHNR, CDR2 FQNEAQ (reference sequence). This CDR3 region has 13 residues. Between the trimmed V and J ends, which lost 3 bases and 1 base, there was a span of 6 bases. The CDR3 DNA is TGTGCCAGCAGCTTTACAGGGAACACTGAAGCTTTCTTT. Amino acids: CASSFTGNTEAFF.

This clone was seen more than once but under ten times. The chain recombines TRBV7-6 with TRBJ2-7; TRBD2 matches 9 bases. CDR1 is SGHVS and CDR2 is FNYEAQ in the germline V gene. The CDR3 has 15 amino acids. V shed 1 base and J 2 bases; nucleotides not matched to a gene: 3. The CDR3 protein is CASSLGRGGPYEQYF. The CDR3 DNA reads TGTGCCAGCAGCTTAGGGCGGGGGGGCCCCTACGAGCAGTACTTC.

This clone was counted once. The gene calls are TRBV5-8 and TRBJ2-5, with TRBD1 as a possible D gene (6 bases). Trimming took off 0 bases at V and 7 bases at J, with 13 bases between the two ends. The CDR3 runs to 14 residues. CDR1 is SGHTS and CDR2 is YDEGEE in the germline V gene. The CDR3 DNA follows: TGTGCCAGCAGCTTGGTTGGGGAAGGGGGGACCCAGTACTTC. This translates into CASSLVGEGGTQYF.

The V gene is TRBV5-1, the J gene TRBJ2-1, with D hard to call. Trimming stripped 0 bases from V and 0 bases from J, with 7 bases between. The CDR3 has 15 amino acids. Germline V gene sequence: CDR1 SGHRS, CDR2 YFSETQ. CDR3 in DNA: TGCGCCAGCAGCTTGGACCCGAGCTCCTACAATGAGCAGTTCTTC. Translation gives CASSLDPSSYNEQFF.

This chain uses TRBV5-3 with TRBJ2-3, with a tentative D call TRBD1 (6 bases). TRBV5-3 carries the ORF label, with uncertain function. V was cut by 10 bases and J by 0 bases, with 24 bases left in between. This CDR3 region has 17 residues. DNA for the CDR3: TGTGCCGTTAAGCCGGGACAAGCGAATTCTAGCACAGATACGCAGTATTTT. It specifies CAVKPGQANSSTDTQYF.

The genes are TRBV7-8 and TRBJ1-1; TRBD1 matches at 9 bases. Germline assignment: CDR1 SGHVS and CDR2 FQNEAQ. This CDR3 spans 15 amino acids. Trimming removed 3 bases from V and 4 bases from J; junction bases left unmatched: 6. The CDR3, as DNA: TGTGCCAGCAGCTTGGGACAGGGAAGAAGCACTGAAGCTTTCTTT. It is translated as CASSLGQGRSTEAFF.

V gene TRBV12-3 or TRBV12-4 combines with J gene TRBJ2-7, with D possibly matching TRBD2 (5 bases). This CDR3 is built from 11 residues. CDR3 nucleotides: TGTGCGAGCCGACTAACCTACGAGCAGTACTTC. This gives the protein CASRLTYEQYF.

In its sample, this clone was seen a few times. The chain couples TRBV6-5 to TRBJ1-6; D is possibly TRBD1 (6 bases). This CDR3 has 13 residues. Germline assignment: CDR1 MNHEY and CDR2 SVGAGI. V dropped 4 bases and J dropped 8 bases, with 9 bases sitting between them. The chain's CDR3 is CASSFAGDSPLHF. CDR3 DNA: TGTGCCAGCAGTTTTGCAGGGGATTCACCCCTCCACTTT.

The chain carries TRBV4-3 and TRBJ2-3; D gene ambiguous. Germline V gene lookup returns CDR1 LGHNA and CDR2 YSLEER. The CDR3 is 15 amino acids. Trimming took off 0 bases at V and 7 bases at J, with 14 bases between the two ends. In nucleotides, the CDR3 is TGCGCCAGCAGCCAAGAGCCCAACAGTGCCCATACGCAGTATTTT. Translated, it gives CASSQEPNSAHTQYF.

This clone was detected once. The J gene is TRBJ2-5, the V gene TRBV5-8; TRBD2 matches at 11 bases. V shed 3 bases and J 3 bases; nucleotides not matched to a gene: 10. Germline loops: CDR1 SGHTS, CDR2 YDEGEE. This CDR3 region has 17 residues. CDR3 bases: TGTGCCAGCAGCTCACTAGCGGGGGCGGGGTTTGAAGAGACCCAGTACTTC. This translates into CASSSLAGAGFEETQYF.

V gene TRBV12-3 or TRBV12-4 combines with J gene TRBJ2-1, with D tentatively TRBD2 (6 bases). V gave up 6 bases and J gave up 8 bases, with 8 bases separating them. This CDR3 region has 11 residues. CDR3 sequence reads: CASREGYEQFF. Here the CDR3 DNA reads TGTGCCAGCAGGGAGGGCTATGAGCAGTTCTTC.

V and J are TRBV13 and TRBJ1-3; 9 bases agree with TRBD1. V shed 5 bases and J 4 bases; nucleotides not matched to a gene: 6. The CDR3 length is 15 residues. CDR1 is PRHDT and CDR2 is FYEKMQ in the germline V gene (reference sequence). In DNA, the CDR3 is TGTGCCAGCAGCCCCCGGACAGGGGTAGGAAACACCATATATTTT. It translates to CASSPRTGVGNTIYF.